These 13 T cell receptor beta chains came from one sample sequenced in a study of blood T cell repertoires in COVID-19. The assay was immunoSEQ multiplex PCR, and TCRdb's table has in-frame clones only and misses some. The sample yields hundreds of thousands of clones, just over 85% seen once. The sequencing sample was made of PBMCs or T cells enriched from blood (not recorded which). The receptors here all came from a man under 40 who had recovered from COVID-19.

In this sample, this clone turned up once. This chain connects TRBV18 to TRBJ2-6; 9 bases map to TRBD1. The V and J ends lost 1 base and 3 bases, in that order; junction bases with no gene match: 10. This CDR3 region has 19 residues. The germline CDR1 and CDR2 sequences are KGHSH and LQKENI. The CDR3, as DNA: TGTGCCAGCTCACCACTACCGGGGACAGGGAGGGATGGGGCCAACGTCCTGACTTTC. Protein product: CASSPLPGTGRDGANVLTF.

The chain couples TRBV18 to TRBJ2-7; possible D gene TRBD2, 6 bases. The CDR3 contains 14 residues. Trimming shortened V by 3 bases and J by 7 bases, and 16 bases separated the two germline ends. Germline V gives CDR1 KGHSH, CDR2 LQKENI. The CDR3 nucleotides are TGTGCCAGCTCACCCGAGAACGGGGGTTTTGAGCAGTACTTC. It encodes CASSPENGGFEQYF.

This clone appeared a single time. The genes are TRBV14 and TRBJ2-2, with 13 bases identical to TRBD2. Germline V gives CDR1 SGHDN, CDR2 FVKESK. Unmatched junction bases numbered 2, after V lost 1 base and J lost 3 bases. There are 17 residues in the CDR3. The CDR3 loop reads CASSQVGLAGDTGELFF. DNA for the CDR3: TGTGCCAGCAGCCAAGTAGGACTAGCGGGGGACACCGGGGAGCTGTTTTTT.

The chain is built from TRBV2 and TRBJ2-3, with 7 bases that match TRBD1. V lost 8 bases to trimming and J lost 2 bases; unmatched junction nucleotides: 7. The CDR3 is 14 residues long. Germline V gives CDR1 SNHLY, CDR2 FYNNEI. The CDR3, as DNA: TGTGCCAGCCACGGGACAGACACCACAGATACGCAGTATTTT. It codes for CASHGTDTTDTQYF.

This clone has a handful of counts. This chain uses TRBV10-1 with TRBJ2-2, with 11 bases aligning to TRBD2. Germline V gives CDR1 WNHNN, CDR2 SYGVQD (reference sequence). The CDR3 sequence is 16 residues long. V lost 3 bases and J lost 4; bases outside the gene matches: 4. In nucleotides, the CDR3 is TGCGCCAGCAGTGATTCTAGCGGGAGGTTCACCGGGGAGCTGTTTTTT. It codes for CASSDSSGRFTGELFF.

The chain couples TRBV7-8 to TRBJ2-7; a weak D match, TRBD1 (6 bases). The CDR3 extends over 16 amino acids. Germline V lookup: CDR1 SGHVS, CDR2 FQNEAQ. The V end was cut by 6 bases, the J end by 6 bases, with 24 bases between. CDR3 sequence reads: CASSFRSGQTAAEQYF. CDR3 in DNA: TGTGCCAGCAGTTTCCGATCGGGACAAACTGCCGCCGAGCAGTACTTC.

The chain joins TRBV28 to TRBJ2-7; 7 bases align to TRBD2. CDR1 and CDR2 from the germline V gene are MDHEN and SYDVKM. The ends lost 3 bases at V and 6 bases at J; junction bases unmatched: 11. This CDR3 is 15 amino acids long. In DNA, the CDR3 is TGTGCCAGCAGTTTTGGGAGCGGGGCCTTCAGCGAGCAGTACTTC. It specifies CASSFGSGAFSEQYF.

With regard to this clone: One end of the junction fails to match germline, which may point to a read error. The chain is built from TRBV28 and TRBJ1-5, with a possible D match to TRBD1 (6 bases). CDR3 size: 14 residues. CDR1 MDHEN and CDR2 SYDVKM come from the germline V gene. The CDR3 DNA follows: TGTGCCAGCAGTTTCCCCAGGGGCTATCAGTCCCAGCATTTT. This encodes CASSFPRGYQSQHF.

The chain has TRBV4-2 and TRBJ1-6, with D possibly TRBD1 on 5 matching bases. Germline lookup yields CDR1 LGHNA and CDR2 YNFKEQ. V was trimmed by 0 bases and J by 13 bases, leaving 16 bases between them. This CDR3 contains 15 residues. The CDR3 sequence is CASSQESGTSFPLHF. As DNA, the CDR3 is TGTGCCAGCAGCCAAGAAAGCGGGACTTCTTTTCCCCTCCACTTT.

V is TRBV4-1 and J is TRBJ2-3, with TRBD2 identical over 7 bases. There are 17 residues in the CDR3. V lost 0 bases, J lost 2 bases, and 8 bases stayed unmatched. The V gene's germline CDR1 is MGHRA and CDR2 YSYEKL. The CDR3, as DNA: TGCGCCAGCAGCCAAGAGTGGCCGGGACTAAACACAGATACGCAGTATTTT. It yields the protein CASSQEWPGLNTDTQYF.

The chain is built from TRBV11-3 and TRBJ1-2; 7 bases map to TRBD1. J gave up 1 base and V 3 bases, and 8 bases lay outside the gene matches. This CDR3 is 16 amino acids long. Germline V lookup: CDR1 SGHNT, CDR2 YENEEA. CDR3 bases: TGTGCCAGCAGCTTGGGGGACAGAGGGCTTAACTATGGCTACACCTTC. Translating gives CASSLGDRGLNYGYTF.

The chain recombines TRBV7-2 with TRBJ2-5; possible D gene TRBD1, 5 bases. V dropped 6 bases and J dropped 1 base, with 12 bases sitting between them. From germline, CDR1 is SGHTA and CDR2 FQGNSA. The CDR3 spans 14 residues. CDR3 sequence: CASSYNRLQETQYF. CDR3 in DNA: TGTGCCAGCAGTTATAACAGGCTCCAAGAGACCCAGTACTTC.

Here the CDR3 DNA reads TGTGCCAGCAGTTTAAGGGTAACAGGGGAATATAGCACAGATACGCAGTATTTT. Translated: CASSLRVTGEYSTDTQYF. The rearrangement links TRBV28 to TRBJ2-3, with 7 bases fitting TRBD1. Germline CDR1 reads MDHEN; CDR2 reads SYDVKM. The V gene end was trimmed by 2 bases and the J gene end by 0 bases; junction bases not matched to a gene: 11. The CDR3 covers 18 residues.